The entry below gives a single T cell receptor (beta chain) sequence along with its context. Its antigen is unknown. This CDR3 contains 15 residues. From germline, CDR1 is LNHNV and CDR2 YYDKDF (reference sequence). Trimming stripped 1 base from V and 4 bases from J, with 11 bases between. This sample was included in a study of T cells in localized non-small cell lung cancer. The protocol was immunoSEQ multiplex PCR, while the TCRdb copy is restricted to in-frame clones and leaves out a portion. This table has some 50,000 clones, roughly 84% appearing once. Study-wide results and limits: Detection in adjacent lung was observed for a median around 59 of the top 100 tumor clones.

This TCR came from a man between 35 and 75 years old with stage III lung adenocarcinoma. The specimen was peripheral blood mononuclear cells, collected before any cancer treatment. V gene TRBV15 combines with J gene TRBJ1-5; D call uncertain. Written as DNA, the CDR3 is TGTGCCACCAGCAGAGCACGGACTGCTAATCAGCCCCAGCATTTT. It is translated as CATSRARTANQPQHF.